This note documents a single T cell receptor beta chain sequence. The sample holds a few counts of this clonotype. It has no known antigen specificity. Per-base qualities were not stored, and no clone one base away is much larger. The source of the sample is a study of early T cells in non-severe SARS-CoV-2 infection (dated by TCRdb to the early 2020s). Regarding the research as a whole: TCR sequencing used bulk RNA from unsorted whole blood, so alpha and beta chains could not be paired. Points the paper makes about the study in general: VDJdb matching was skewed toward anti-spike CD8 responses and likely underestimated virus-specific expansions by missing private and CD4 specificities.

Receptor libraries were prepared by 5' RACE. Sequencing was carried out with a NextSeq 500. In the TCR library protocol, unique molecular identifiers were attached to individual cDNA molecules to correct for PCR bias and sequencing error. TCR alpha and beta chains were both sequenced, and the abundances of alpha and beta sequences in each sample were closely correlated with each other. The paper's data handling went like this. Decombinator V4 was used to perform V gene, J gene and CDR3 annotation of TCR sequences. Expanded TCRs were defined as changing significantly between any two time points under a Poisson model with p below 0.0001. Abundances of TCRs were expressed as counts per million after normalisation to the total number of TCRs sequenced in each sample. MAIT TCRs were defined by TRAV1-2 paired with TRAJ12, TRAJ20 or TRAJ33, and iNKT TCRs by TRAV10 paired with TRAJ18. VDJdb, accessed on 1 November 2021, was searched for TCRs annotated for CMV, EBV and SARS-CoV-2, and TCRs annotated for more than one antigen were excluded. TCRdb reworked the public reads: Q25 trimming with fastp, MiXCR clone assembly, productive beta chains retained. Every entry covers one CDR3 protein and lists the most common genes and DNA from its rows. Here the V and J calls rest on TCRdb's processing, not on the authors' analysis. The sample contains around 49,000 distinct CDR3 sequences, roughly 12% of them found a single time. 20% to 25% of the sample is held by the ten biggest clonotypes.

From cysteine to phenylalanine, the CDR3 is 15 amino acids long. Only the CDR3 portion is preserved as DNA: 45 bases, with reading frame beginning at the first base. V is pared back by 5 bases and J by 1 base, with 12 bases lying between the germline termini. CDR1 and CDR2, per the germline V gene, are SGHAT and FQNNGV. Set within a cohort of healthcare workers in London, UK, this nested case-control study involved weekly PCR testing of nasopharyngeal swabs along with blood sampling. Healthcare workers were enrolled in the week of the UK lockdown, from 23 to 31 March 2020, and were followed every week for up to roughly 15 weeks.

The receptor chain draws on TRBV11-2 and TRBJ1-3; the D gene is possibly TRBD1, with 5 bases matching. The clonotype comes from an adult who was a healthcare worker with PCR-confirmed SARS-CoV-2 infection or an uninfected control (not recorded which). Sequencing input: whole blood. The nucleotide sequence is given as TGTGCCAGCAGCCCTACTCAGGGTTCTGGAAACACCATATATTTT. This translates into CASSPTQGSGNTIYF. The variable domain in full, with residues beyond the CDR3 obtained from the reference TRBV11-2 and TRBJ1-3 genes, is EAGVAQSPRYKIIEKRQSVAFWCNPISGHATLYWYQQILGQGPKLLIQFQNNGVVDDSQLPKDRFSAERLKGVDSTLKIQPAKLEDSAVYLCASSPTQGSGNTIYFGEGSWLTVV.